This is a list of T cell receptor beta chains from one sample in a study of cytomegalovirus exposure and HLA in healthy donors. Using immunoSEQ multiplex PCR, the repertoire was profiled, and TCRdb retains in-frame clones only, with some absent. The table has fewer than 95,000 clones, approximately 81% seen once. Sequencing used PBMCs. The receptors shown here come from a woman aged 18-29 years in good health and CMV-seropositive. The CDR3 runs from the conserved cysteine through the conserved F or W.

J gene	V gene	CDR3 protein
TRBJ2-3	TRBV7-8	CASSAGQGKADTQYF
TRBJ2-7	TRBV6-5	CASSYSRKRGDEQYF
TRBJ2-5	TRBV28	CASSSPGGGWETQYF
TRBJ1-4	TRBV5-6	CASSLGHLFPNEKLFF
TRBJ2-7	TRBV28	CASSLADFGEQYF
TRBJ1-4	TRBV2	CASSRDSTFNEKLFF
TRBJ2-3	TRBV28	CASSFRDRGPDTQYF
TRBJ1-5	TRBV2	CASRGDRVGSSNQPQHF
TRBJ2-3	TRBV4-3	CASSPLAGSISGTDTQYF
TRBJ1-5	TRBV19	CASRRSLGGGSTMSNQPQHF
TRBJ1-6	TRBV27	CASSSGTGYSPLHF
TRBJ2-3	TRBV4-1	CASSQGLSGGATDTQYF
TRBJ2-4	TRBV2	CASDTSGGRGNIQYF
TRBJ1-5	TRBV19	CASSIGQFGGFQAQHF
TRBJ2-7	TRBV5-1	CASSGGSTGEKQYF
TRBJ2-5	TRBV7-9	CASSRLGGQETQYF
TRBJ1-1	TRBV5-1	CASRDSFGTEAFF
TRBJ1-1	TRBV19	CASSIFLLGRLNTEAFF
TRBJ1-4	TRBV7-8	CASSLVFGAEGEKLFF
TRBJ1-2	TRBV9	CASSGMPGQHAYGYTF
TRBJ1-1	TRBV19	CASRDRMNTEAFF
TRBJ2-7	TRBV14	CASSHRVREQYF
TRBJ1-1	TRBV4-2	CASSQERGTGVNTEAFF
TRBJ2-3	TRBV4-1	CASSQGTGKAPDTQYF
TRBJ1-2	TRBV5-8	CASSSASGVYGYTF
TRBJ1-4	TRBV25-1	CASSEEGGGEKLFF
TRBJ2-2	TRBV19	CASRTQGPGELFF
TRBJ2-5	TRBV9	CASSVGGQGAQETQYF
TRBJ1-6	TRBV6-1	CASNWGGDSPLHF
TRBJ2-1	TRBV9	CASSVGGGNEQFF
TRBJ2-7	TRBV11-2	CASSWIDRAYEQYF
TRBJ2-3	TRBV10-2	CASLRDTQYF
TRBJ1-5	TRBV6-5	CASSRDRGDEPQHF
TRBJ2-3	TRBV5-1	CASSFGGGAIDTQYF
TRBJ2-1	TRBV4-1	CASSTPGDRGIYNEQFF
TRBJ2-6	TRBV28	CATETGLLSGANVLTF
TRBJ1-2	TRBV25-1	CASSDASGYGYTF
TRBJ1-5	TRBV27	CASSSGVSNQPQHF
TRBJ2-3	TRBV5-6	CASSPPGLEEVTQYF
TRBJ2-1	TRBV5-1	CASSLLGSSYNEQFF
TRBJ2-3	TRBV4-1	CASSQARVAGGDTQYF
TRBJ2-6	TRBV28	CASSLRGVSNVLTF
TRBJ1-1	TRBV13	CASSTGQNTEAFF
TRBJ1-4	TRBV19	CASSVRDRAKLFF